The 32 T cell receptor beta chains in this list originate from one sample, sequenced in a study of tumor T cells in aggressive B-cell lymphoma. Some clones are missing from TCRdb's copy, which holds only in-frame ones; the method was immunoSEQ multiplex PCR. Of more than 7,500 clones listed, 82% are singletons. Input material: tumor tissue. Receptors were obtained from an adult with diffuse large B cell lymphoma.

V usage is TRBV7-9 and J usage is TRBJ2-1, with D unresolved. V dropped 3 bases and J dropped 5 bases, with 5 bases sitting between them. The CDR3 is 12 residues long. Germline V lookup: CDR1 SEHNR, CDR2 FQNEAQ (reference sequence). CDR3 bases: TGTGCCAGCAGCTTTCAGAACAATGAGCAGTTCTTC. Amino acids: CASSFQNNEQFF.

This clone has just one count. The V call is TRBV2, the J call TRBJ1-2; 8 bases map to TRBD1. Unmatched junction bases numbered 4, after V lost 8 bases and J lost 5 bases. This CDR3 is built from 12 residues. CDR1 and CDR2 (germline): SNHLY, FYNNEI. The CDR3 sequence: CASRDRIYGYTF. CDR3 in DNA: TGTGCCAGCCGGGACAGGATTTATGGCTACACCTTC. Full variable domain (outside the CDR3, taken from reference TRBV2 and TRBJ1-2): EPEVTQTPSHQVTQMGQEVILRCVPISNHLYFYWYRQILGQKVEFLVSFYNNEISEKSEIFDDQFSVERPDGSNFTLKIRSTKLEDSAMYFCASRDRIYGYTFGSGTRLTVV.

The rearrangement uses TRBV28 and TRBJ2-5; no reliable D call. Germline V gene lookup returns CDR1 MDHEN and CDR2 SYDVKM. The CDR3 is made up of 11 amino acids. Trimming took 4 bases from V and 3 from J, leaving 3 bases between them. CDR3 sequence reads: CASSSEETQYF. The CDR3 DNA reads TGTGCCAGCAGTTCAGAAGAGACCCAGTACTTC.

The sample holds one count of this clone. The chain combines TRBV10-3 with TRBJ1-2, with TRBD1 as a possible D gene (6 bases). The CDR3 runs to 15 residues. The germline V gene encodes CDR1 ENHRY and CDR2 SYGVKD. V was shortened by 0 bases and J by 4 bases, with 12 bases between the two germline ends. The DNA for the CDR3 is TGTGCCATCAGTGAGTCGAGTCAGGGGCTCTATGGCTACACCTTC. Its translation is CAISESSQGLYGYTF.

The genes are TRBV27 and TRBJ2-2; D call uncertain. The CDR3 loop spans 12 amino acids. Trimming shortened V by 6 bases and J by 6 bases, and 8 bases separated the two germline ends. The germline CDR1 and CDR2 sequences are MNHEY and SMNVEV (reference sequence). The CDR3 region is CASSHPPGELFF. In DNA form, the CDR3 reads TGTGCCAGCAGCCATCCCCCCGGGGAGCTGTTTTTT.

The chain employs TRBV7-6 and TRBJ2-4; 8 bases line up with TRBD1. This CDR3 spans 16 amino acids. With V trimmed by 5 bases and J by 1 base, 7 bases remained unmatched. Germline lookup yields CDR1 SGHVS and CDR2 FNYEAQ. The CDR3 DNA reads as TGTGCCAGCAGCCCCGGGACAGGTGGGGCCAAAAACATTCAGTACTTC. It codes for CASSPGTGGAKNIQYF.

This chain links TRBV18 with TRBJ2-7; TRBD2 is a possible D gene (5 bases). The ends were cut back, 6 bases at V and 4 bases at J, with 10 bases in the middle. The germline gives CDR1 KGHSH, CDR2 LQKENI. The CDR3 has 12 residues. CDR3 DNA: TGTGCCAGCTCCTCCTCGGGGTACGAGCAGTACGTC. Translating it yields CASSSSGYEQYV.

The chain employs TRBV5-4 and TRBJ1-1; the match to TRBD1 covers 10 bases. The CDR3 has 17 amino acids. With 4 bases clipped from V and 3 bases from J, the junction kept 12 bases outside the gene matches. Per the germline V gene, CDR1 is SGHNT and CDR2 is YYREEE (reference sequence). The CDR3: CASSPVRDGTGDTEAFF. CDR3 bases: TGTGCCAGCAGCCCTGTGAGGGACGGGACAGGGGACACTGAAGCTTTCTTT.

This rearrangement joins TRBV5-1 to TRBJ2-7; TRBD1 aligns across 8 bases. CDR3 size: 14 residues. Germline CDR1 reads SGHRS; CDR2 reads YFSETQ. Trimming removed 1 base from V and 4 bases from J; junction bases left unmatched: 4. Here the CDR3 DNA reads TGCGCCAGCAGCTTGTCTACAGGGGGTTACGAGCAGTACGTC. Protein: CASSLSTGGYEQYV.

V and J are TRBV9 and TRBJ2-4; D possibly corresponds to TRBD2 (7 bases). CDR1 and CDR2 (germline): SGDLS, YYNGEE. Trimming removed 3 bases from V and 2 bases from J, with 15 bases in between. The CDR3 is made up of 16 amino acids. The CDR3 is CASSEGGDGPKNIQYF. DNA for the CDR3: TGTGCCAGCAGCGAGGGGGGGGACGGTCCCAAAAACATTCAGTACTTC. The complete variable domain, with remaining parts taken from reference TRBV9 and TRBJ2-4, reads DSGVTQTPKHLITATGQRVTLRCSPRSGDLSVYWYQQSLDQGLQFLIQYYNGEERAKGNILERFSAQQFPDLHSELNLSSLELGDSALYFCASSEGGDGPKNIQYFGAGTRLSVL.

The CDR3 nucleotides read TGTGCCAGCAGCGACCCAACAGGGGCTGGTTACAATGAGCAGTTCTTC. Protein sequence: CASSDPTGAGYNEQFF. The chain is built from TRBV9 and TRBJ2-1, with 7 bases matching TRBD1. V dropped 3 bases and J dropped 4; count of bases not matched to a gene: 10. Germline CDR1 is SGDLS and CDR2 is YYNGEE. The CDR3 length is 16 residues.

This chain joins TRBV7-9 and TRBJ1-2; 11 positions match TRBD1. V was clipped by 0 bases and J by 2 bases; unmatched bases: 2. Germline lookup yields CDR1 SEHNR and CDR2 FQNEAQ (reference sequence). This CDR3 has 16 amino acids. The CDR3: CASSLADRGLNYGYTF. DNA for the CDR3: TGTGCCAGCAGCTTAGCGGACAGGGGGCTGAACTATGGCTACACCTTC.

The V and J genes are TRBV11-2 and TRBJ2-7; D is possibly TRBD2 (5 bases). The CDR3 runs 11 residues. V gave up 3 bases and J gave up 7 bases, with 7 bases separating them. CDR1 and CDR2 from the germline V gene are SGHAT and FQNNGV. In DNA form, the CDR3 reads TGTGCCAGCAGCTTCACTAGTGAGCAGTACTTC. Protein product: CASSFTSEQYF. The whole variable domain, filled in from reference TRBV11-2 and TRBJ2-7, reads EAGVAQSPRYKIIEKRQSVAFWCNPISGHATLYWYQQILGQGPKLLIQFQNNGVVDDSQLPKDRFSAERLKGVDSTLKIQPAKLEDSAVYLCASSFTSEQYFGPGTRLTVT.

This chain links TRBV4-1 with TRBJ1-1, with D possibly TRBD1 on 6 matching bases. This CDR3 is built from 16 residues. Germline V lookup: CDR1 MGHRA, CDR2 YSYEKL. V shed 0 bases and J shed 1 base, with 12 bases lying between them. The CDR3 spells CASSQDSGARNTEAFF. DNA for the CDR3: TGCGCCAGCAGCCAAGACTCAGGGGCGCGGAACACTGAAGCTTTCTTT.

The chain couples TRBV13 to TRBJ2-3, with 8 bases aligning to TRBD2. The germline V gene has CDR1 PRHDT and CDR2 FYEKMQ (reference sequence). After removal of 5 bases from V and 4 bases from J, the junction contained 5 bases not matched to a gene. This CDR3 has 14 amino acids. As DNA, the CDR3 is TGTGCCAGCAGCCTCGGGAGGGTCGCAGATACGCAGTATTTT. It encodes CASSLGRVADTQYF.

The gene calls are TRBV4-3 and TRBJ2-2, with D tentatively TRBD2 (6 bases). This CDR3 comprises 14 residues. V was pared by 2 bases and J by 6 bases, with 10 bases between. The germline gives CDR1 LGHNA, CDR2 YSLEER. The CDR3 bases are TGCGCCAGCAGCCAACCCACTAGCCCCGGGGAGCTGTTTTTT. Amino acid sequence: CASSQPTSPGELFF.

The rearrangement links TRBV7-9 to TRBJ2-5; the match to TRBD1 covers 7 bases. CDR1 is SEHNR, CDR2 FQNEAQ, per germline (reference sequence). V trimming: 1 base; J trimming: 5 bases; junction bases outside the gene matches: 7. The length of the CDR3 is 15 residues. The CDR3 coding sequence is TGTGCCAGCAGCTTAGTCAAGGGGGCCCGGGAGACCCAGTACTTC. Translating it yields CASSLVKGARETQYF. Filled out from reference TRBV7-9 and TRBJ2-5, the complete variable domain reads DTGVSQNPRHKITKRGQNVTFRCDPISEHNRLYWYRQTLGQGPEFLTYFQNEAQLEKSRLLSDRFSAERPKGSFSTLEIQRTEQGDSAMYLCASSLVKGARETQYFGPGTRLLVL.

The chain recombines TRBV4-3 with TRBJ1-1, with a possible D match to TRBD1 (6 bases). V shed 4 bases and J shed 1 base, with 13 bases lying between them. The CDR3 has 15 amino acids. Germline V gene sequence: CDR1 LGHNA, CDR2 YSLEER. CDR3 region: CASSLRLDRNTEAFF. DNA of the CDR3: TGCGCCAGCAGCCTCCGATTGGACAGGAACACTGAAGCTTTCTTT.

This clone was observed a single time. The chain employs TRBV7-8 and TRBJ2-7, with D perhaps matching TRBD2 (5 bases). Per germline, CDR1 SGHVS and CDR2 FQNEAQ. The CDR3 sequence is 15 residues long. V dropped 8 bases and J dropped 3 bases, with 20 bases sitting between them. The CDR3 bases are TGTGCCAGCGGGGAAAGCGGAGCCGACCTCTACGAGCAGTACTTC. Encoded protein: CASGESGADLYEQYF.

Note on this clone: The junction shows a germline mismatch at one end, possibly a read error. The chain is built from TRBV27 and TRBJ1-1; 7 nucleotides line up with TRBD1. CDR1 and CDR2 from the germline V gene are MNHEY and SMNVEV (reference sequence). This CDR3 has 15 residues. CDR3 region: CASNAVLGQYTEAFF. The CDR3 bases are TGTGCCAGCAACGCCGTCCTGGGACAGTACACTGAAGCTTTTTTT.

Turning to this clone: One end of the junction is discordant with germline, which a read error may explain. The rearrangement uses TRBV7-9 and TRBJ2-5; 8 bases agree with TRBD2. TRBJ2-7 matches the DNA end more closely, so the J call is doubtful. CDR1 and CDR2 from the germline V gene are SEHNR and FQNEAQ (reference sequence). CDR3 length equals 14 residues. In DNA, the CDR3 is TGTGTCAGCAGCTTAGTAGCGGGAACCTACGAGCAGTACTTC. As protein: CVSSLVAGTYEQYF.

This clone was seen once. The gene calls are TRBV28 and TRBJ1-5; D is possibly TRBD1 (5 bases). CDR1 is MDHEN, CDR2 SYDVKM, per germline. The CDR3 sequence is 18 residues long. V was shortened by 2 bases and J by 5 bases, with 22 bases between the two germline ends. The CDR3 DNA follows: TGTGCCAGCAGTTTAGCCAGGGTGATATCGGCAGTCGATCAGCCCCAGCATTTT. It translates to CASSLARVISAVDQPQHF.

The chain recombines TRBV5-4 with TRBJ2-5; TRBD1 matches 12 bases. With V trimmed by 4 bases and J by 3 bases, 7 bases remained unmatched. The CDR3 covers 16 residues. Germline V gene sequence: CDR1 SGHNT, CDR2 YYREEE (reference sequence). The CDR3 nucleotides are TGTGCCAGCAGCCCGGGACAGGGGGCGGGAAAAGAGACCCAGTACTTC. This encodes CASSPGQGAGKETQYF.

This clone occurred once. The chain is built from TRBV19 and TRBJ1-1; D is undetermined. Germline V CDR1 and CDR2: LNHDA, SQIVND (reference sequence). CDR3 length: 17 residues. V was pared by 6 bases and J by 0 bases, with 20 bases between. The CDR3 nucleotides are TGTGCCAGTAGGGCCGGGGATGAAATTGGGTTGAACACTGAAGCTTTCTTT. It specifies CASRAGDEIGLNTEAFF.

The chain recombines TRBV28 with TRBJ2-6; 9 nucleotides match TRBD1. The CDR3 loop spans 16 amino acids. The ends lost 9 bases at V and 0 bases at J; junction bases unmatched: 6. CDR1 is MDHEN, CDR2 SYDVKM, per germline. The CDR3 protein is CASLTGGSSGANVLTF. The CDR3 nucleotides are TGTGCCAGTCTGACAGGGGGAAGCTCTGGGGCCAACGTCCTGACTTTC.

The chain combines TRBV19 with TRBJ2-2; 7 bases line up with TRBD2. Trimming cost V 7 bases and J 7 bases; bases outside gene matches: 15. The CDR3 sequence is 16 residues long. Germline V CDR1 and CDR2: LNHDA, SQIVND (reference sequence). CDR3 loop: CASNIPSGVYNGELFF. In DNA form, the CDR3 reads TGTGCCAGTAATATCCCAAGCGGGGTGTACAACGGGGAGCTGTTTTTT.

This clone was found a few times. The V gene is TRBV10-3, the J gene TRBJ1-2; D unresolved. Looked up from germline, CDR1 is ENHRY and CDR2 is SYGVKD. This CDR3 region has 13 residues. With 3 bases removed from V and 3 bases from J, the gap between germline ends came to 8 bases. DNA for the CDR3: TGTGCCATCAGTGAAATAGAAGACTATGGCTACACCTTC. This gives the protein CAISEIEDYGYTF.

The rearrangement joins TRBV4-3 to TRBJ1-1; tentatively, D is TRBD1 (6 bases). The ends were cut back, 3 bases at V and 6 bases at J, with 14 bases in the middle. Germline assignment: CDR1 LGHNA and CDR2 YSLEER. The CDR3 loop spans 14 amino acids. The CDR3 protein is CASSHSTGSPEAFF. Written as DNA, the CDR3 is TGCGCCAGCAGCCATTCAACAGGGTCCCCTGAAGCTTTCTTT.

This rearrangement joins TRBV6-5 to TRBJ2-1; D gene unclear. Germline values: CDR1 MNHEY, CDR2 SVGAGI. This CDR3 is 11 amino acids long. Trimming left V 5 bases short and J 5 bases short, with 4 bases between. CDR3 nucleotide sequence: TGTGCCAGCAGTCACAACAATGAGCAGTTCTTC. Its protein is CASSHNNEQFF.

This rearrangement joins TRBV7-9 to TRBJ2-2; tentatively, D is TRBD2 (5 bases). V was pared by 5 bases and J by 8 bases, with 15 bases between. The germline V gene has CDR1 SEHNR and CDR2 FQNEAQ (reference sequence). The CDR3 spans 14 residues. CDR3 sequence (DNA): TGTGCCAGCAGCCCCGGGGTATCGCTTGGGGAGCTGTTTTTT. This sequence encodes CASSPGVSLGELFF.

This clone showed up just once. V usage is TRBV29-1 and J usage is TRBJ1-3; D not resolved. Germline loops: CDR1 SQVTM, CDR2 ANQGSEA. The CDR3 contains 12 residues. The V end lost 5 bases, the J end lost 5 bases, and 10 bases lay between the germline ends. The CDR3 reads CSVLRERNTIYF. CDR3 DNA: TGCAGCGTTTTGAGGGAAAGAAACACCATATATTTT.

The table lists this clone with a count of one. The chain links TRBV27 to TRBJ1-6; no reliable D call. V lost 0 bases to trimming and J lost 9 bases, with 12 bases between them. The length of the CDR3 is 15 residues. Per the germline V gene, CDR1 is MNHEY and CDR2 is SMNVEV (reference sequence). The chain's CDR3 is CASSLSAGLSSPLHF. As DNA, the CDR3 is TGTGCCAGCAGTTTATCGGCGGGTTTGAGTTCACCCCTCCACTTT.